Below are 4 T cell receptor beta chains sequenced from a single sample in a study of cytomegalovirus exposure and HLA in healthy donors. TCRdb keeps only in-frame clones here, not all; method: immunoSEQ multiplex PCR. The table shows about 110,000 clones, with approximately 90% occurring only once. The sample taken for sequencing was PBMCs. The receptors stem from a woman between 18 and 30 years old in good health and CMV-seropositive.

The rearrangement joins TRBV27 to TRBJ1-5; the D is unclear. In germline, CDR1 is MNHEY, CDR2 SMNVEV (reference sequence). V was cut by 4 bases and J by 0 bases, with 7 bases left in between. CDR3 size: 14 residues. CDR3 protein: CASSSGGSNQPQHF. The CDR3 DNA reads TGTGCCAGCAGTTCTGGCGGTAGCAATCAGCCCCAGCATTTT.

A word on this clone: The junction departs from the called germline gene at one end, perhaps through a read error. V gene TRBV28 combines with J gene TRBJ1-4; TRBD1 might be the D (6 bases). This CDR3 spans 12 amino acids. CDR1 MDHEN and CDR2 SYDVKM come from the germline V gene. This chain's CDR3 is CASSITSTGTRF. For the CDR3, the DNA is TGTGCCAGCAGTATAACCTCCACCGGGACACGTTTT.

The count of this clone is one. The V gene is TRBV6-1, the J gene TRBJ2-7; 10 bases line up with TRBD2. Germline V lookup: CDR1 MNHNS, CDR2 SASEGT. There are 15 residues in the CDR3. V gave up 2 bases and J gave up 3 bases; unmatched junction bases: 4. This chain's CDR3 is CASSESSSGGYEQYF. The CDR3 nucleotides read TGTGCCAGCAGTGAATCGTCTAGCGGGGGCTACGAGCAGTACTTC.

The chain combines TRBV28 with TRBJ2-2; 12 bases match TRBD2. V lost 1 base and J lost 3; bases outside the gene matches: 3. Germline values: CDR1 MDHEN, CDR2 SYDVKM. CDR3 length: 17 residues. The chain's CDR3 is CASSLSSGGAHTGELFF. CDR3 nucleotides: TGTGCCAGCAGTTTATCTAGCGGGGGGGCCCACACCGGGGAGCTGTTTTTT.